These 22 T cell receptor beta chains originate from one sample sequenced in a study of CXCR3-negative and CXCR3-positive naive CD8 T cells. TRB cDNA libraries were made by UMI-labeled 5' RACE. TCRdb re-called the 5' RACE reads, yielding one record per CDR3 amino acid sequence without DNA. The sample shows 150,000 or so distinct CDR3 sequences, and approximately 0.29% sits with its ten largest clones. The sample was naive CXCR3- CD8+ T cells from blood. The subset denotes: CD45RO-CCR7+CD27+CD95- naive CD8+ T cells lacking CXCR3 (TNR3-). The origin of the receptors is a human donor in good health. Some clones in this sample may be carry-over from other donors' samples.

The chain employs TRBV28 and TRBJ2-3; TCRdb designates TRBD1, a call that cannot be tested without DNA. Germline values: CDR1 MDHEN, CDR2 SYDVKM. The CDR3 has 15 amino acids. The CDR3 is CASSLIAGVKDTQYF.

The genes are TRBV6-2 or TRBV6-3 and TRBJ2-2. The CDR3 is 14 residues long. Germline V gene data show CDR1 as MNHEY and CDR2 as SVGEGT. CDR3 amino acids: CASSYSGFSGELFF.

The chain links TRBV20-1 to TRBJ2-7. The CDR3 has 15 residues. The V gene's germline CDR1 is DFQATT and CDR2 SNEGSKA (reference sequence). CDR3: CSARDGPNPSYEQYF.

This chain joins TRBV20-1 and TRBJ1-1. Germline V lookup: CDR1 DFQATT, CDR2 SNEGSKA (reference sequence). The CDR3 length is 11 residues. This CDR3 reads CSAAGNTEAFF.

V gene TRBV15 combines with J gene TRBJ2-1; without DNA, the TCRdb call of TRBD1 cannot be checked. The CDR3 is 21 residues long. Germline V gene sequence: CDR1 LNHNV, CDR2 YYDKDF (reference sequence). CDR3 residues: CATSREPPLWGALGGNNEQFF.

The chain combines TRBV7-9 with TRBJ2-3; absent DNA, TCRdb's TRBD1 call cannot be checked. The CDR3 covers 17 residues. Germline V CDR1 and CDR2: SEHNR, FQNEAQ (reference sequence). CDR3 sequence: CASSRTAPGQATDTQYF.

J is TRBJ2-3 and V is TRBV28; TCRdb calls TRBD2, which cannot be checked without DNA. The CDR3 loop spans 15 amino acids. In germline, CDR1 is MDHEN, CDR2 SYDVKM. The chain's CDR3 is CASSMTSGRIDTQYF.

The chain carries TRBV3-1 and TRBJ2-1; the TCRdb call, TRBD2, lacks DNA for checking. The CDR3 extends over 18 amino acids. Germline CDR1 reads LGHDT; CDR2 reads YNNKEL (reference sequence). The CDR3 region is CASSQDRGLTPSYNEQFF.

This chain's CDR3 is CASSPDQTGTRDGYTF. V is TRBV5-1 and J is TRBJ1-2; TCRdb outputs TRBD1, but without DNA this stays unchecked. CDR1 is SGHRS and CDR2 is YFSETQ in the germline V gene. The CDR3 extends over 16 amino acids.

The rearrangement links TRBV19 to TRBJ2-5; TCRdb picks TRBD1, but there is no DNA to check that call. Germline V gives CDR1 LNHDA, CDR2 SQIVND (reference sequence). This CDR3 is 15 amino acids long. CDR3 protein: CASSTGTGLQETQYF.

The genes are TRBV7-3 and TRBJ2-1; TCRdb's D call of TRBD1 is untestable without DNA. The V gene's germline CDR1 is SGHTA and CDR2 FQGTGA. The CDR3 extends over 12 amino acids. The CDR3 reads CAARGGGCEQFF.

The chain links TRBV7-9 to TRBJ2-1. Germline CDR1 is SEHNR and CDR2 is FQNEAQ (reference sequence). The CDR3 is 13 residues long. The CDR3 sequence is CASSPAIHHEQFF.

The chain has TRBV5-1 and TRBJ1-1; the D call of TRBD1 rests on TCRdb alone, since no DNA is present to check it. Germline CDR1 reads SGHRS; CDR2 reads YFSETQ. This CDR3 has 18 residues. The CDR3 sequence: CASSSGQGASDFNTEAFF.

V is TRBV29-1 and J is TRBJ2-1; absent DNA, TCRdb's TRBD1 call cannot be checked. In germline, CDR1 is SQVTM, CDR2 ANQGSEA. The CDR3 consists of 12 residues. CDR3 protein: CSVDQGKDEQFF.

The chain carries TRBV4-1 and TRBJ1-5. The CDR3 is 15 residues long. CDR1 and CDR2 from the germline V gene are MGHRA and YSYEKL. The CDR3 sequence is CASSQDRGSNQPQHF.

The gene calls are TRBV12-3 or TRBV12-4 and TRBJ2-5; the D call of TRBD2 rests on TCRdb alone, since no DNA is present to check it. The CDR3 runs 16 residues. The CDR3 spells CASSLGTSGRGETQYF.

The genes are TRBV12-2 and TRBJ2-4. TRBV12-2 constitutes a pseudogene. The CDR3 sequence is 14 residues long. This CDR3 reads CASRLPGTENVQYF.

V and J are TRBV2 and TRBJ2-5; no DNA is available, so the TRBD2 call from TCRdb remains unchecked. This CDR3 is built from 15 residues. Germline V gene sequence: CDR1 SNHLY, CDR2 FYNNEI. The CDR3 is CASSERLAGVETQYF.

The chain carries TRBV12-3 or TRBV12-4 and TRBJ2-3; TCRdb's assignment of TRBD2 cannot be checked, as there is no DNA. CDR3 length: 14 residues. The CDR3 sequence: CAVDSSGGTDTQYF.

The genes are TRBV28 and TRBJ1-5; without DNA, the TCRdb call of TRBD1 cannot be checked. From germline, CDR1 is MDHEN and CDR2 SYDVKM. This CDR3 is 16 amino acids long. The CDR3 sequence: CASSLIREYSNQPQHF.

V is TRBV12-3 or TRBV12-4 and J is TRBJ2-1. The CDR3 runs to 14 residues. CDR3 protein: CASSLGVNYNEQFF.

The rearrangement uses TRBV7-2 and TRBJ1-2; TCRdb returns TRBD1, unconfirmable since there is no DNA. The CDR3 runs 15 residues. The germline gives CDR1 SGHTA, CDR2 FQGNSA. This CDR3 reads CASSSGQNGHGGYTF. Looking up the rest from reference TRBV7-2 and TRBJ1-2 gives the full variable domain: GAGVSQSPSNKVTEKGKDVELRCDPISGHTALYWYRQSLGQGLEFLIYFQGNSAPDKSGLPSDRFSAERTGGSVSTLTIQRTQQEDSAVYLCASSSGQNGHGGYTFGSGTRLTVV.